The 10 T cell receptor beta chains presented below share a single source sample, sequenced in a study of blood T cell repertoires in COVID-19. TCRdb keeps only in-frame clones here, not all; method: immunoSEQ multiplex PCR. The repertoire consists of about 130,000 clones, with more than 75% occurring once and the leading ten covering roughly 3.7%. What was sequenced was peripheral blood. The receptors stem from a man in his fifties with active COVID-19.

The chain employs TRBV18 and TRBJ2-2; 10 bases line up with TRBD2. The CDR3 has 16 amino acids. V gave up 4 bases and J gave up 1 base; unmatched junction bases: 3. Germline V gene lookup returns CDR1 KGHSH and CDR2 LQKENI. The CDR3 DNA reads as TGTGCCAGCTCACGTCGACTAGCGGGGAACACCGGGGAGCTGTTTTTT. Amino acid sequence: CASSRRLAGNTGELFF. Based on the CDR3 plus reference TRBV18 and TRBJ2-2, the full variable domain is NAGVMQNPRHLVRRRGQEARLRCSPMKGHSHVYWYRQLPEEGLKFMVYLQKENIIDESGMPKERFSAEFPKEGPSILRIQQVVRGDSAAYFCASSRRLAGNTGELFFGEGSRLTVL.

J is TRBJ1-1 and V is TRBV18, with TRBD1 identical over 8 bases. The CDR3 covers 14 residues. The germline V gene has CDR1 KGHSH and CDR2 LQKENI. Germline trimming cut 3 bases from V and 1 base from J; bases unmatched to any gene: 1. CDR3 protein: CASSPGQGNTEAFF. The CDR3 DNA follows: TGTGCCAGCTCACCCGGACAGGGGAACACTGAAGCTTTCTTT.

The gene calls are TRBV18 and TRBJ1-1; D call uncertain. Germline CDR1 is KGHSH and CDR2 is LQKENI. The CDR3 totals 13 residues. V lost 1 base to trimming and J lost 5 bases, with 8 bases between them. The CDR3 is CASSPRFNTEAFF. CDR3 bases: TGTGCCAGCTCACCACGTTTTAATACTGAAGCTTTCTTT. Full variable domain (rest looked up from reference TRBV18 and TRBJ1-1): NAGVMQNPRHLVRRRGQEARLRCSPMKGHSHVYWYRQLPEEGLKFMVYLQKENIIDESGMPKERFSAEFPKEGPSILRIQQVVRGDSAAYFCASSPRFNTEAFFGQGTRLTVV.

The genes are TRBV6-5 and TRBJ2-4; 13 positions agree with TRBD2. CDR3 length equals 14 residues. Germline V CDR1 and CDR2: MNHEY, SVGAGI. V shed 6 bases and J 6 bases; nucleotides not matched to a gene: 2. The CDR3 here is CASSRTSGRNIQYF. For the CDR3, the DNA is TGTGCCAGCAGCAGGACTAGCGGGAGAAACATTCAGTACTTC.

The chain couples TRBV5-6 to TRBJ2-1; TRBD2 is a possible D gene (6 bases). Germline V CDR1 and CDR2: SGHDT, YYEEEE. This CDR3 has 17 residues. V was cut by 0 bases and J by 4 bases, with 17 bases left in between. The CDR3 spells CASSLGTSPLGYNEQFF. The CDR3 nucleotides are TGTGCCAGCAGCTTGGGCACTAGCCCCCTAGGGTACAATGAGCAGTTCTTC.

The chain has TRBV5-6 and TRBJ2-5, with a tentative D call TRBD2 (6 bases). Germline V gene data show CDR1 as SGHDT and CDR2 as YYEEEE. The CDR3 loop spans 17 amino acids. The ends were cut back, 4 bases at V and 5 bases at J, with 24 bases in the middle. The CDR3 nucleotides are TGTGCCAGCAGCGCGAGGGGTGTTTCTAGCGTCTTTGAGACCCAGTACTTC. This translates into CASSARGVSSVFETQYF.

V usage is TRBV2 and J usage is TRBJ1-2; 8 bases are shared with TRBD1. From germline, CDR1 is SNHLY and CDR2 FYNNEI. The junction had 7 bases not matched to a gene; V was cut back by 6 bases and J by 4 bases. There are 14 residues in the CDR3. CDR3 sequence: CASRMQGASYGYTF. CDR3 sequence (DNA): TGTGCCAGCAGAATGCAGGGGGCCAGCTATGGCTACACCTTC.

The chain links TRBV4-2 to TRBJ2-3; possibly TRBD1 for D (6 bases). CDR3 length: 16 residues. Looked up from germline, CDR1 is LGHNA and CDR2 is YNFKEQ. Trimming took 0 bases from V and 0 from J, leaving 10 bases between them. In nucleotides, the CDR3 is TGTGCCAGCAGCCAAGACCAGGGGATCAGCACAGATACGCAGTATTTT. It codes for CASSQDQGISTDTQYF.

The chain carries TRBV20-1 and TRBJ1-1, with D unresolved. The CDR3 consists of 11 residues. Trimming took 2 bases from V and 4 from J, leaving 5 bases between them. Germline V gene lookup returns CDR1 DFQATT and CDR2 SNEGSKA (reference sequence). CDR3 residues: CSARSGTEAFF. CDR3 DNA: TGCAGTGCTAGATCAGGCACTGAAGCTTTCTTT.

This clone was picked up one time. The chain uses TRBV5-1 and TRBJ1-1; possible D gene TRBD1, 5 bases. Trimming took off 3 bases at V and 7 bases at J, with 19 bases between the two ends. This CDR3 contains 15 residues. Germline V gene sequence: CDR1 SGHRS, CDR2 YFSETQ. The CDR3 is CASSSGGGNHGEAFF. CDR3 nucleotide sequence: TGCGCCAGCAGCTCGGGCGGGGGTAACCATGGTGAAGCTTTCTTT.